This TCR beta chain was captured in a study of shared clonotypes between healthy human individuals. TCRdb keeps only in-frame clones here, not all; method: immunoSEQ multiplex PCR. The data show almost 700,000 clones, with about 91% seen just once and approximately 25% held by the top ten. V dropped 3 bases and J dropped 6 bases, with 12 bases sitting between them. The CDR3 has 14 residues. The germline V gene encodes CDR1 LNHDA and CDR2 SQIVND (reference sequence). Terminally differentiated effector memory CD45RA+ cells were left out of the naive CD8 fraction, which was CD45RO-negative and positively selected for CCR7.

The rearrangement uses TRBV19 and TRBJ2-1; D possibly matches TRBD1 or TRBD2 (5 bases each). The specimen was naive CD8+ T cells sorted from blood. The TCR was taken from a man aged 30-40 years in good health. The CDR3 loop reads CASSISAGTNEQFF. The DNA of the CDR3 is TGTGCCAGTAGTATCTCCGCAGGGACCAATGAGCAGTTCTTC. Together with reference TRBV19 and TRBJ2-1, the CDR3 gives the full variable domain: DGGITQSPKYLFRKEGQNVTLSCEQNLNHDAMYWYRQDPGQGLRLIYYSQIVNDFQKGDIAEGYSVSREKKESFPLTVTSAQKNPTAFYLCASSISAGTNEQFFGPGTRLTVL.